This TCR beta chain was sequenced during a study of CD8+CD57+ T cells in acquired aplastic anemia (dated by TCRdb to the late 2010s). In terms of the full investigation: DNA extracted from sorted CD4+ and CD8+ cells had a mean of roughly 3 ug, with a range of about 0.18 to 27.4 ug. A CD8+CD57+ expansion meant a frequency higher than the mean frequency seen in healthy subjects. The paper as a whole reports these results and caveats: CD8+ Simpson's diversity did not differ significantly between patients and healthy controls (P=0.060). Some 27 CD8+ CDR3 sequences were found in both patients and controls but appeared to be highly expressed in patients and within the immunodominant clones of the patients.

Expansion of CD8+CD57+ cells had been shown by flow cytometry in the patients chosen for sequencing. Every patient had a diagnosis of severe acquired aplastic anemia based on International Study of Aplastic Anemia and Agranulocytosis and Camitta criteria. Patients had received no therapy at the time of blood sampling. In the study, sorted CD4+ and CD8+ blood T cells from patients with severe aplastic anemia and from healthy subjects underwent deep sequencing of TCR repertoires. Patients were enrolled under clinicaltrials.gov protocols 00001620, 01623167, 00001397, 00071045, 00081523 and 00961064 in the USA. Ficoll-Paque density gradient centrifugation was used to isolate peripheral blood mononuclear cells. Before DNA extraction, CD4+ and CD8+ T cells were sorted with FACS or magnetic beads. Genomic DNA was used as template for profiling of TCR beta VDJ combinations and CDR3 sequences. TCR repertoire sequencing was run on an Illumina HiSeq 2000. Per the original workflow: Repertoires were assessed using TRBV/TRBJ rearrangement plots, CDR3 size and DJ length profiles, and Simpson's diversity index. Whichever DNA sequence was most abundant in the deep sequencing data was defined as the immunodominant clone. CDR3 amino acid sequences were screened for sharing across subjects and compared with published repertoires and the VDJdb database. TCRdb redid the processing of the public reads, applying fastp at Q25 and MiXCR, and retained in-frame beta chains. All rows with the same CDR3 protein become a single entry with the most common DNA and genes. TCRdb, rather than the study authors, made the V and J calls. The table for this sample lists just over 200,000 distinct CDR3 sequences; approximately 60% of them were counted only once. Around 60% of the sample rests with the top ten.

Looking up the germline V gene (reference sequence) yields CDR1 DFQATT and CDR2 SNEGSKA. V sheds 0 bases and J sheds 3 bases, leaving 6 bases between their ends. Inclusive of the bounding cysteine and phenylalanine, the CDR3 is 12 residues long. Only the CDR3 DNA is retained, 36 bases long and in frame from the first base. Many counts were recorded for this clonotype. Its antigen remains unidentified. No much larger clonotype is one base removed from it; base qualities were not supplied. The rearrangement joined TRBV20-1 to TRBJ2-7, with no confidently assigned D gene. The sample taken for sequencing was sorted CD4+, CD8+, or CD8+CD57+ T cells (not recorded which) from PBMCs. The receptor's source is a human donor with aplastic anemia. The DNA sequence follows: TGCAGTGCTAGAGATCCCCACTACGAGCAGTACTTC. The encoded protein is CSARDPHYEQYF.